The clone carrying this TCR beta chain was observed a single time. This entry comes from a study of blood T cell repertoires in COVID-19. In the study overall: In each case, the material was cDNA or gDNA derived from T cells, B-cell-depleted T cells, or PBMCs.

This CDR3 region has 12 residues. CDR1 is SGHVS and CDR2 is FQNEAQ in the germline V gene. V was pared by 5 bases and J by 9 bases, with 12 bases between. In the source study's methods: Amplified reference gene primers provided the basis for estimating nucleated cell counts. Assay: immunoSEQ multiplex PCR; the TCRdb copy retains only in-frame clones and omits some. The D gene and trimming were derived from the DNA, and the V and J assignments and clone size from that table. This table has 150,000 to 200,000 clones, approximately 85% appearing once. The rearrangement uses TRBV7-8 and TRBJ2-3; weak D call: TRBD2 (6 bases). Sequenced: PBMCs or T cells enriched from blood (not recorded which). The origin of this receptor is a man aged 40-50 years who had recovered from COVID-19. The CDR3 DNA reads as TGTGCCAGCAGCCGTTCGGAGGGGACGCAGTATTTT. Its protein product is CASSRSEGTQYF.